This TCR beta chain was recorded in a study of naive and memory T cell subsets. The V and J ends lost 0 bases and 3 bases, in that order; junction bases with no gene match: 1. CDR3 size: 13 residues. Looked up from germline, CDR1 is SQVTM and CDR2 is ANQGSEA. This clonotype was observed at least ten times. Sample treatment: skin biopsy from PPD injection site in Mantoux-positive individual. TCR cDNA received a 3' ligated oligonucleotide that carried a UMI. Individuals with a positive Mantoux test gave biopsies from PPD-injected skin. Ligated cDNA underwent four rounds of PCR with nested alpha and beta constant region primers and SP2. TCRdb passed the UMI-ligation and nested PCR reads through MiXCR, listing each CDR3 protein once. The table shows tens of thousands of distinct CDR3 sequences, with 9.5% to 12% occurring only once.

The rearrangement uses TRBV29-1 and TRBJ2-7; 8 bases agree with TRBD1. The sequenced sample was skin, obtained from a tuberculin skin test site. This receptor was obtained from an adult in good health. The CDR3 protein is CSVEEQGVYEQYF. The CDR3 coding sequence is TGCAGCGTTGAAGAACAGGGGGTCTACGAGCAGTACTTC.